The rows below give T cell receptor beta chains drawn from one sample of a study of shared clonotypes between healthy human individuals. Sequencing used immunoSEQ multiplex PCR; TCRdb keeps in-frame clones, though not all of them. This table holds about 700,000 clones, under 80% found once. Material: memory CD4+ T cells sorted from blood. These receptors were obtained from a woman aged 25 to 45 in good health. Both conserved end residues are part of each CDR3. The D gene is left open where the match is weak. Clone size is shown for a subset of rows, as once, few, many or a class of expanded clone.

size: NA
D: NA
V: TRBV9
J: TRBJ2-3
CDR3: CASSVGGGRYTDTQYF
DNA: TGTGCCAGCAGCGTAGGCGGCGGGCGCTACACAGATACGCAGTATTTT

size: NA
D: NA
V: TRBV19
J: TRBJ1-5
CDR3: CASEAGQTNQPQHF
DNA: TGTGCCAGTGAGGCGGGACAAACCAATCAGCCCCAGCATTTT

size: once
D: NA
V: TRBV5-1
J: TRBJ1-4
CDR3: CASSLGRGGEKLFF
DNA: TGCGCCAGCAGCTTGGGCAGGGGAGGTGAAAAACTGTTTTTT

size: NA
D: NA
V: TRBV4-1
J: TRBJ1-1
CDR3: CASSQGRELMNTEAFF
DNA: TGCGCCAGCAGCCAAGGCAGGGAACTAATGAACACTGAAGCTTTCTTT

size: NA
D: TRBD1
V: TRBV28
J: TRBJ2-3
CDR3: CASSPPPGQGGKDTQYF
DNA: TGTGCCAGCAGCCCCCCGCCCGGACAGGGTGGTAAAGATACGCAGTATTTT

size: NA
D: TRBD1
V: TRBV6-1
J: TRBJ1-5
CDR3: CASQTGGSNQPQHF
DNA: TGTGCCAGTCAGACAGGGGGTAGCAATCAGCCCCAGCATTTT

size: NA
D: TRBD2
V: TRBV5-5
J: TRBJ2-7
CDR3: CASSLKGLAGEYEQYF
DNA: TGTGCCAGCAGCCTTAAGGGACTAGCGGGAGAGTACGAGCAGTACTTC

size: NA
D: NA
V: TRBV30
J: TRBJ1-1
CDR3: CAGFGALNTEAFF
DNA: TGTGCCGGATTTGGGGCCCTGAACACTGAAGCTTTCTTT

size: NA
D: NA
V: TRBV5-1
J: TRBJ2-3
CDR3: CASSGGSEADTQYF
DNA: TGCGCCAGCAGCGGGGGTAGCGAGGCAGATACGCAGTATTTT

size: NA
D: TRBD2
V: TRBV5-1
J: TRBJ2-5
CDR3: CASSPGLARYQETQYF
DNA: TGCGCCAGCAGCCCCGGACTAGCGAGGTACCAAGAGACCCAGTACTTC

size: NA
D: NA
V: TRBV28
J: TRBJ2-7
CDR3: CASISLQNRAQGEQYF
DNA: TGTGCCAGCATCTCGCTGCAGAACAGGGCCCAGGGGGAGCAGTACTTC

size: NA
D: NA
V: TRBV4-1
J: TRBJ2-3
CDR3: CASTTFGIDTQYF
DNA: TGCGCCAGCACCACCTTCGGGATCGATACGCAGTATTTT

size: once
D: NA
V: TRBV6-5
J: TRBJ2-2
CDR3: CASSLVGNTGELFF
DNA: TGTGCCAGCAGTCTGGTAGGGAACACCGGGGAGCTGTTTTTT

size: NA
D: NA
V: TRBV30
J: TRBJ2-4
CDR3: CAWSYTGLAKNIQYF
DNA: TGTGCCTGGAGTTACACGGGACTAGCCAAAAACATTCAGTACTTC

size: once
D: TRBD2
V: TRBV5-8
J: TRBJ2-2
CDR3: CASSLWAASGTGELFF
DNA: TGTGCCAGCAGCCTCTGGGCAGCTAGCGGGACCGGGGAGCTGTTTTTT

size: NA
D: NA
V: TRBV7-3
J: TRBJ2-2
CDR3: CASSLAGGTGELFF
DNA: TGTGCCAGCAGCTTGGCAGGAGGCACCGGGGAGCTGTTTTTT

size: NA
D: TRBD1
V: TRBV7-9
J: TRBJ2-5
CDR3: CASSSTGAGFDQYF
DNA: TGTGCCAGCAGCTCTACAGGGGCCGGATTCGACCAGTACTTC

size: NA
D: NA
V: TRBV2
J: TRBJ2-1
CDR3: CASRAISSYNEQFF
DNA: TGTGCCAGCAGAGCTATTAGCTCCTACAATGAGCAGTTCTTC

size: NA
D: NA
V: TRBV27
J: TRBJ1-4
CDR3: CASSWGAATNEKLFF
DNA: TGTGCCAGCAGTTGGGGGGCTGCAACTAATGAAAAACTGTTTTTT

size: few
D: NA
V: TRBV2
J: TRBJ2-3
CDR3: CASRISDTQYF
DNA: TGTGCCAGCAGGATCTCAGATACGCAGTATTTT

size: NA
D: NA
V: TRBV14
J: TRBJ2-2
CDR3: CASSQDLNTGELFF
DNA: TGTGCCAGCAGCCAGGACCTAAACACCGGGGAGCTGTTTTTT

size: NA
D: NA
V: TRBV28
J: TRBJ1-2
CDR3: CASSPSQRHVYGYTF
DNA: TGTGCCAGCAGTCCCTCTCAGCGGCACGTCTATGGCTACACCTTC